These 8 T cell receptor beta chains came from one sample sequenced in a study of blood T cell repertoires in COVID-19. Only in-frame clones appear in the TCRdb table, and some are missing; sequencing was by immunoSEQ multiplex PCR. The sample contains 190,000 or so clones, about 82% of which appear only once. The sequencing sample was made of peripheral blood. Source of these receptors: a man in his 60s with COVID-19, enrolled during active disease.

The chain combines TRBV1 with TRBJ2-1; the table's D gene call, TRBD2, was not cross checked with the DNA. TRBV1 is an annotated pseudogene. The CDR3 totals 17 residues. The CDR3 protein is CTSSRMQLAGVSNEQFF. The CDR3 DNA reads as TGCACCAGCAGCCGGATGCAACTAGCGGGAGTTTCCAATGAGCAGTTCTTC.

V usage is TRBV20-1 and J usage is TRBJ1-1; D is ambiguous. Germline V lookup: CDR1 DFQATT, CDR2 SNEGSKA (reference sequence). V lost 6 bases and J lost 6, with 11 bases in between. CDR3 length: 11 residues. CDR3 nucleotide sequence: TGCAGTGCCCCTCTATATGCTGAAGCTTTCTTT. Residues: CSAPLYAEAFF.

The rearrangement links TRBV6-5 to TRBJ1-4; 9 bases line up with TRBD1. The CDR3 is 14 amino acids. V shed 6 bases, J shed 8 bases, and the junction held 7 bases outside the gene matches. CDR1 and CDR2 (germline): MNHEY, SVGAGI. CDR3: CASSNTGGAEKLFF. The CDR3 DNA sequence: TGTGCCAGCAGCAATACAGGGGGCGCCGAAAAACTGTTTTTT.

Notes on this clone: Additional DNA sequences in this sample encode the identical CDR3. The chain uses TRBV30 and TRBJ1-1; D uncertain. This CDR3 comprises 13 residues. The V gene's germline CDR1 is GTSNPN and CDR2 SVGIG (reference sequence). Trimming left V 3 bases short and J 2 bases short, with 10 bases between. The CDR3 sequence: CAWSRGLNTEAFF. The CDR3, as DNA: TGTGCCTGGAGCCGCGGGCTAAACACTGAAGCTTTCTTT.

This chain uses TRBV3-1 (or the pseudogene TRBV3-2) with TRBJ1-6; TRBD1 aligns across 7 bases. Germline V gene lookup returns CDR1 LGHDT and CDR2 YNNKEL (reference sequence). This CDR3 contains 15 residues. V dropped 4 bases and J dropped 10; count of bases not matched to a gene: 10. The CDR3 is CASSPQGTASSPLHF. The CDR3 bases are TGTGCCAGCAGCCCGCAGGGGACAGCAAGCTCACCCCTCCACTTT.

V usage is TRBV15 and J usage is TRBJ2-7; 7 positions match TRBD1. V lost 2 bases, J lost 2 bases, and 9 bases stayed unmatched. There are 16 residues in the CDR3. Germline-derived CDR1 and CDR2 are LNHNV and YYDKDF (reference sequence). CDR3 residues: CATSRSSGTATYEQYF. CDR3 DNA sequence: TGTGCCACCAGCAGATCGTCAGGGACAGCAACCTACGAGCAGTACTTC.

For the CDR3, the DNA is TGTGCCAGCAGCCCAATTAGCGGAAGCTCCTACGAGCAGTACTTC. This sequence encodes CASSPISGSSYEQYF. The gene calls are TRBV11-2 and TRBJ2-7; the D gene is possibly TRBD2 (6 bases). Germline V gene sequence: CDR1 SGHAT, CDR2 FQNNGV. The CDR3 loop spans 15 amino acids. Between the trimmed V and J ends, which lost 5 bases and 0 bases, there was a span of 14 bases.

The V and J genes are TRBV6-4 and TRBJ1-6; maybe TRBD1 (6 bases). V lost 5 bases to trimming and J lost 0 bases, with 17 bases between them. The CDR3 is 18 amino acids. Germline CDR1 reads MRHNA; CDR2 reads SNTAGT. This chain's CDR3 is CASSLRGGESSYNSPLHF. CDR3 DNA sequence: TGTGCCAGCAGTTTAAGAGGGGGAGAAAGCTCCTATAATTCACCCCTCCACTTT.